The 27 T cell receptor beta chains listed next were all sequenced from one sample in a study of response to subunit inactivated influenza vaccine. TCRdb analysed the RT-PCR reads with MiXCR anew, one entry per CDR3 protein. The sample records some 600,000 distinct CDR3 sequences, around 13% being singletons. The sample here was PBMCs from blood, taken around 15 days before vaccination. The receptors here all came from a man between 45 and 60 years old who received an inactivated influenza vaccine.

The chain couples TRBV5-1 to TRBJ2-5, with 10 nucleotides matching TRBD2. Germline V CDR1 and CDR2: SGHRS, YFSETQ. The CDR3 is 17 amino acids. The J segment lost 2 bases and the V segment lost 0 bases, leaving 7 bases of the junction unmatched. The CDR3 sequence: CASSLAPSGGNQETQYF. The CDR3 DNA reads TGCGCCAGCAGCTTGGCCCCTAGCGGGGGAAATCAAGAGACCCAGTACTTC.

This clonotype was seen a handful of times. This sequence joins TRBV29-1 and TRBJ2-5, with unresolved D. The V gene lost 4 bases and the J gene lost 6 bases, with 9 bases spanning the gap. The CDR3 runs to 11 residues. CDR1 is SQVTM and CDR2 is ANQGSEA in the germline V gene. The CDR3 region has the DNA TGCAGCGTTGTGGGTGAGAAGACCCAGTACTTC. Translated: CSVVGEKTQYF.

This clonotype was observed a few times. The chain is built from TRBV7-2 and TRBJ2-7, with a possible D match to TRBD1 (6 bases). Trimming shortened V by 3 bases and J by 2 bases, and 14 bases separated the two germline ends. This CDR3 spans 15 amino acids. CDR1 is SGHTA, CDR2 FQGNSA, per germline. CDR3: CASSLDRIRTYEQYF. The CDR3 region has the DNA TGTGCCAGCAGCTTGGACAGAATACGGACCTACGAGCAGTACTTC.

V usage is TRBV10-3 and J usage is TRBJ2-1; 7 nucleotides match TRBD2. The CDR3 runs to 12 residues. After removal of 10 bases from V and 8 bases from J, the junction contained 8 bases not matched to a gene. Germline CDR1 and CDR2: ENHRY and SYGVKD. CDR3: CATETSRDEQFF. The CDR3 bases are TGTGCCACAGAGACTAGCCGAGATGAGCAGTTCTTC.

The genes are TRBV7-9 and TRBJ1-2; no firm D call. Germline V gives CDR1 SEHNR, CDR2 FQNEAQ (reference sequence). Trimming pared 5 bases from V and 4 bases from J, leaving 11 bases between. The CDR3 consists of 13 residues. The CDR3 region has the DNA TGTGCCAGCAGCCCAGACGCGTTCTATGGCTACACCTTC. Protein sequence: CASSPDAFYGYTF.

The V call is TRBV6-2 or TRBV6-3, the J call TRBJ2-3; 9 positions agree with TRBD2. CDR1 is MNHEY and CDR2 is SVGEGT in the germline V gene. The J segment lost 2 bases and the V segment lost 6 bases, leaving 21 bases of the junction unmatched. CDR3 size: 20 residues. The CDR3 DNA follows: TGTGCCAGCAGCCGATGGACTAGCGCGATGACAAGAACCCCCACAGATACGCAGTATTTT. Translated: CASSRWTSAMTRTPTDTQYF.

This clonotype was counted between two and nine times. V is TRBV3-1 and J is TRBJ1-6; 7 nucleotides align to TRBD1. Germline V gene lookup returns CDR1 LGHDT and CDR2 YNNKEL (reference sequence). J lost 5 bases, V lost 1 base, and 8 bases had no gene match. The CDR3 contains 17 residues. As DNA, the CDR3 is TGTGCCAGCAGCCAAGGCCTCTGGCAGGGGGATAATTCACCCCTCCACTTT. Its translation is CASSQGLWQGDNSPLHF.

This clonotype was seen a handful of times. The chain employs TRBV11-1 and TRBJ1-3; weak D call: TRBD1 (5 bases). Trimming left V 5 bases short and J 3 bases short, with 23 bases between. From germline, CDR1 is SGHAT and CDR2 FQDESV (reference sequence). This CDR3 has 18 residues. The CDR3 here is CASSPLVPTGAVGNTIYF. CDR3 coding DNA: TGTGCCAGCAGCCCATTAGTTCCGACCGGGGCGGTTGGAAACACCATATATTTT.

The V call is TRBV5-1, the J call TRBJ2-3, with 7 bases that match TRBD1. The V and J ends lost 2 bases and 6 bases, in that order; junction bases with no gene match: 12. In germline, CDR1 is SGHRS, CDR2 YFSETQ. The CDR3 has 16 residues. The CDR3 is CASSFTGARFGDTQYF. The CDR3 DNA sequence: TGCGCCAGCAGCTTTACAGGGGCCAGGTTTGGCGATACGCAGTATTTT. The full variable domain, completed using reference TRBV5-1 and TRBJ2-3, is KAGVTQTPRYLIKTRGQQVTLSCSPISGHRSVSWYQQTPGQGLQFLFEYFSETQRNKGNFPGRFSGRQFSNSRSEMNVSTLELGDSALYLCASSFTGARFGDTQYFGPGTRLTVL.

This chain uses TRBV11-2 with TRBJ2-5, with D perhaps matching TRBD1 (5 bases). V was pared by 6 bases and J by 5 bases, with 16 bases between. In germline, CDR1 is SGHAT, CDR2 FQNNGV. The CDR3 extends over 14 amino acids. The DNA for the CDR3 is TGTGCCAGCAGTCGACAGCCCCTTCAGGAGACCCAGTACTTC. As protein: CASSRQPLQETQYF. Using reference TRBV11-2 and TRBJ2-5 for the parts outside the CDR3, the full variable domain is EAGVAQSPRYKIIEKRQSVAFWCNPISGHATLYWYQQILGQGPKLLIQFQNNGVVDDSQLPKDRFSAERLKGVDSTLKIQPAKLEDSAVYLCASSRQPLQETQYFGPGTRLLVL.

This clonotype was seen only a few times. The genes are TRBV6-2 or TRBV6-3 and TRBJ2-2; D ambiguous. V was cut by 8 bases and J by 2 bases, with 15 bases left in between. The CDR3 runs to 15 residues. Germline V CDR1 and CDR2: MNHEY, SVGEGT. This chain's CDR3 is CASGSRRPNTGELFF. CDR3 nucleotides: TGTGCCAGCGGGTCCCGGCGCCCCAACACCGGGGAGCTGTTTTTT.

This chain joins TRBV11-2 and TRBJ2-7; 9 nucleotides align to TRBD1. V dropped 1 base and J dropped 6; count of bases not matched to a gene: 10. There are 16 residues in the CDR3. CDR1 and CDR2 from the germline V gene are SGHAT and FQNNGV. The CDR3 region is CASSLASGTGWFEQYF. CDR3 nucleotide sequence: TGTGCCAGCAGCTTAGCCTCCGGGACAGGGTGGTTCGAGCAGTACTTC.

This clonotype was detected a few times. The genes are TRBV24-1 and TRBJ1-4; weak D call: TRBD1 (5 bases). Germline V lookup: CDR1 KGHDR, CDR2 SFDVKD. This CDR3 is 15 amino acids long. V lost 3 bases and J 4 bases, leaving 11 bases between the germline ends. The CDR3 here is CATSDPRQRNEKLFF. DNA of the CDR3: TGTGCCACCAGTGATCCGAGACAGCGTAATGAAAAACTGTTTTTT.

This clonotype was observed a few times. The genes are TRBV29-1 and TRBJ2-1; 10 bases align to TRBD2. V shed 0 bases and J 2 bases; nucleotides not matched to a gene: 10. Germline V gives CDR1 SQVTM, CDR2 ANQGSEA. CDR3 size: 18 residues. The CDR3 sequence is CSVEDQGRGTSAYNEQFF. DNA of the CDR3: TGCAGCGTTGAAGATCAGGGGAGGGGGACTAGCGCCTACAATGAGCAGTTCTTC.

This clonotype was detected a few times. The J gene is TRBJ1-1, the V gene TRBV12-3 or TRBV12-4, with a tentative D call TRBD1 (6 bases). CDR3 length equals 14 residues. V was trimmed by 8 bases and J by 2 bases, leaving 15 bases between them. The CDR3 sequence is CASLRGASNTEAFF. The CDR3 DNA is TGTGCCAGCCTCCGGGGGGCATCAAACACTGAAGCTTTCTTT.

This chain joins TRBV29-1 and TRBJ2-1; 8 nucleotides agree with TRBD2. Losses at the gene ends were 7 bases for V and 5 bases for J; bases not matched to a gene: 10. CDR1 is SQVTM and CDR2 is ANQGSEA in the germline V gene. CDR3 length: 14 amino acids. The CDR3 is CSASPGLVDNEQFF. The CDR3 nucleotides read TGCAGCGCCTCACCGGGACTAGTCGACAATGAGCAGTTCTTC.

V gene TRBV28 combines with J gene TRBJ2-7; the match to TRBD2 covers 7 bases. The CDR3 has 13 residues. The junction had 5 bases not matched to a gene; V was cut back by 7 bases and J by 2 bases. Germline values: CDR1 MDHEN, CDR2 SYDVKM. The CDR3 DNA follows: TGTGCCAGCATATCCGGGACTACCTACGAGCAGTACTTC. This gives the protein CASISGTTYEQYF. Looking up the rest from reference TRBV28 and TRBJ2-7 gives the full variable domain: DVKVTQSSRYLVKRTGEKVFLECVQDMDHENMFWYRQDPGLGLRLIYFSYDVKMKEKGDIPEGYSVSREKKERFSLILESASTNQTSMYLCASISGTTYEQYFGPGTRLTVT.

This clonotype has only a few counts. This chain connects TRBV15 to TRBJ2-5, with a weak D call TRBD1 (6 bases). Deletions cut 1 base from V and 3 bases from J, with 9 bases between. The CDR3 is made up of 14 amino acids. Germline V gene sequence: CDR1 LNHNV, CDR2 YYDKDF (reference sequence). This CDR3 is CATSRGGRKETQYF. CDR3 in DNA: TGTGCCACCAGCAGAGGGGGGCGGAAAGAGACCCAGTACTTC.

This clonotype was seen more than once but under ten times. The CDR3 loop reads CASSLTGGVGELFF. CDR3 nucleotides: TGTGCCAGCAGCCTGACAGGGGGCGTCGGGGAGCTGTTTTTT. The chain employs TRBV4-2 and TRBJ2-2, with 10 positions matching TRBD1. Germline assignment: CDR1 LGHNA and CDR2 YNFKEQ. V shed 4 bases, J shed 7 bases, and the junction held 3 bases outside the gene matches. The CDR3 has 14 amino acids.

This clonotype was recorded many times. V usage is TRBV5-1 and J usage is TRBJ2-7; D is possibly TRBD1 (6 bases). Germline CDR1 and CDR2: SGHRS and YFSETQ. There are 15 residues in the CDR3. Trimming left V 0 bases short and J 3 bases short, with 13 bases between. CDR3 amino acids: CASSLDTTGYYEQYF. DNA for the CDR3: TGCGCCAGCAGCTTGGACACAACAGGGTACTACGAGCAGTACTTC. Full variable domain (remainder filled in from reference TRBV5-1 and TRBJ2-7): KAGVTQTPRYLIKTRGQQVTLSCSPISGHRSVSWYQQTPGQGLQFLFEYFSETQRNKGNFPGRFSGRQFSNSRSEMNVSTLELGDSALYLCASSLDTTGYYEQYFGPGTRLTVT.

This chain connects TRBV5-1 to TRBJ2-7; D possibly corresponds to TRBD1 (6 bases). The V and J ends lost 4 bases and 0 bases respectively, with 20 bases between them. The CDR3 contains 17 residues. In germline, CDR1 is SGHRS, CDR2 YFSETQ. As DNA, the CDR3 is TGCGCCAGCAGCCAACTCGCCGGGACATATAGCTCCTACGAGCAGTACTTC. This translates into CASSQLAGTYSSYEQYF.

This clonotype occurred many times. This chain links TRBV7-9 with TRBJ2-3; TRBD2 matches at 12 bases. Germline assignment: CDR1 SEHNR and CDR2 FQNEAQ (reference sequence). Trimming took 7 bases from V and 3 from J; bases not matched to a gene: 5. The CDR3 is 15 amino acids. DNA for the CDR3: TGTGCCAGCACCGCGACTAGCGGGAGAACAGATACGCAGTATTTT. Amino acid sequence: CASTATSGRTDTQYF.

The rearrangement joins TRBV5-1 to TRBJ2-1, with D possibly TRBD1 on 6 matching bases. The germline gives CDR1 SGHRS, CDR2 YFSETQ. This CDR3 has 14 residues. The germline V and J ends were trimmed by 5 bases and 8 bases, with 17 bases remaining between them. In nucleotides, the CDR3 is TGCGCCAGCAGGGATTCGGGACACGTTGATGAGCAGTTCTTC. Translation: CASRDSGHVDEQFF.

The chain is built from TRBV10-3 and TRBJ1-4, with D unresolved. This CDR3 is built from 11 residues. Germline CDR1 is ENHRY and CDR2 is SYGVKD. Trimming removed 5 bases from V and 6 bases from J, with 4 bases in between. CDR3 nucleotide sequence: TGTGCCATCAGTAATGATGAAAAACTGTTTTTT. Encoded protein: CAISNDEKLFF.

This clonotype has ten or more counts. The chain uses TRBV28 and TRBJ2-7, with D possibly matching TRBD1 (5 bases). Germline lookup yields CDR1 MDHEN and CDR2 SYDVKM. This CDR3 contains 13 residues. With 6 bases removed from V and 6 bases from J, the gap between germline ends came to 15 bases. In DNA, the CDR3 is TGTGCCAGCAGCCCAGGGTACTGGAGCGAGCAGTACTTC. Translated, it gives CASSPGYWSEQYF.

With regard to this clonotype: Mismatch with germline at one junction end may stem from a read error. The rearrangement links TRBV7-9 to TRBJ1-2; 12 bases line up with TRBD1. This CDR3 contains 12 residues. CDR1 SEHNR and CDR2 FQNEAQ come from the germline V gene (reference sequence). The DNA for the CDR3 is TGCTCCCCGGGACAGGGGGCCAGGGGCTACACCTTC. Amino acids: CSPGQGARGYTF.

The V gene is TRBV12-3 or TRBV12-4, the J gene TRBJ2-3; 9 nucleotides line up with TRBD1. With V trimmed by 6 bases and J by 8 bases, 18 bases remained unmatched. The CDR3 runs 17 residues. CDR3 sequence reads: CASRTKRDRERQGTQYF. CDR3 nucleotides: TGTGCCAGCAGGACGAAACGGGACAGGGAAAGGCAGGGTACGCAGTATTTT.